What follows are 14 T cell receptor beta chains derived from one specimen sequenced in a study of tumor-infiltrating lymphocytes in oesophageal squamous cell carcinoma. TCRdb analysed the PCR reads with MiXCR anew, one entry per CDR3 protein. The sample yields 20,000 or so distinct CDR3 sequences, roughly 40% seen once. The specimen was esophageal tumor tissue. The source of these receptors is a male donor with esophageal squamous cell carcinoma.

This clonotype has a count of ten or more. CDR3 residues: CASSLRGGGEQYF. For the CDR3, the DNA is TGTGCCAGCAGTTTACGGGGGGGGGGCGAGCAGTACTTC. The chain is built from TRBV12-3 or TRBV12-4 and TRBJ2-7; 8 nucleotides align to TRBD2. CDR3 length: 13 amino acids. J was trimmed by 6 bases and V by 2 bases; bases with no gene match: 3.

This clonotype has a count of ten or more. The genes are TRBV11-1 and TRBJ2-5; no reliable D call. Between the trimmed V and J ends, which lost 5 bases and 1 base, there was a span of 11 bases. This CDR3 has 14 amino acids. Germline V gene data show CDR1 as SGHAT and CDR2 as FQDESV (reference sequence). The CDR3 DNA follows: TGTGCCAGCAGCGACCGTTCTATCCAAGAGACCCAGTACTTC. Translated, it gives CASSDRSIQETQYF.

In this sample, this clonotype turned up a few times. The chain combines TRBV6-1 with TRBJ2-7, with 8 bases aligning to TRBD2. Looked up from germline, CDR1 is MNHNS and CDR2 is SASEGT. J lost 7 bases, V lost 1 base, and 9 bases had no gene match. The CDR3 has 15 amino acids. The CDR3 sequence: CASSEEVGGANEQYF. Written as DNA, the CDR3 is TGTGCCAGCAGTGAAGAGGTCGGGGGGGCCAATGAGCAGTACTTC.

V is TRBV12-3 or TRBV12-4 and J is TRBJ2-6; tentative D call: TRBD1 (6 bases). CDR3 length: 17 amino acids. Trimming removed 0 bases from V and 4 bases from J, with 13 bases in between. CDR3 nucleotides: TGTGCCAGCAGTTTAGCAGGACAGTCCGCCGGGGCCAACGTCCTGACTTTC. It encodes CASSLAGQSAGANVLTF.

This clonotype has just a few counts. Because the CDR3 is missing its conserved closing phenylalanine or tryptophan, this is likely a read error. The DNA is left out, because the CDR3 cannot be placed on it with certainty; the CDR3 is given as TCRdb lists it. V gene TRBV11-2 combines with J gene TRBJ2-7; the table's TRBD2 call for D was not verified on the DNA. The CDR3 sequence runs 16 residues, both termini included. The V gene's germline CDR1 is SGHAT and CDR2 FQNNGV. CDR3 in amino acids: CASSLDRAHGGYTFGS.

This clonotype was picked up a small number of times. The V and J genes are TRBV7-3 and TRBJ2-1; D might be TRBD2 (7 bases). Germline CDR1 reads SGHTA; CDR2 reads FQGTGA. Trimming took off 3 bases at V and 9 bases at J, with 12 bases between the two ends. CDR3 size: 13 residues. The DNA for the CDR3 is TGTGCCAGCAGCTTGGGGGGGCAGGGTGAGCAGTTCTTC. The encoded protein is CASSLGGQGEQFF.

This clonotype appeared many times. The J gene is TRBJ2-5, the V gene TRBV7-2; TRBD2 aligns across 8 bases. Trimming took 0 bases from V and 2 from J; bases not matched to a gene: 5. The germline CDR1 and CDR2 sequences are SGHTA and FQGNSA. This CDR3 has 16 amino acids. The DNA of the CDR3 is TGTGCCAGCAGCTTAGCGTGGCTAGCGGGTCAAGAGACCCAGTACTTC. Translating it yields CASSLAWLAGQETQYF. Based on the CDR3 plus reference TRBV7-2 and TRBJ2-5, the full variable domain is GAGVSQSPSNKVTEKGKDVELRCDPISGHTALYWYRQSLGQGLEFLIYFQGNSAPDKSGLPSDRFSAERTGGSVSTLTIQRTQQEDSAVYLCASSLAWLAGQETQYFGPGTRLLVL.

In its sample, this clonotype was seen a few times. V usage is TRBV12-5 and J usage is TRBJ2-3; a weak D match, TRBD1 (6 bases). Trimming cost V 4 bases and J 5 bases, with 16 bases left between them. Germline values: CDR1 LGHNT, CDR2 FRNRAP. The CDR3 covers 15 residues. The CDR3 reads CASGSGTLRGDTQYF. The CDR3 DNA sequence: TGTGCTAGTGGTTCCGGGACCCTCAGGGGAGATACGCAGTATTTT. The full variable domain, with the rest looked up from reference TRBV12-5 and TRBJ2-3, is DARVTQTPRHKVTEMGQEVTMRCQPILGHNTVFWYRQTMMQGLELLAYFRNRAPLDDSGMPKDRFSAEMPDATLATLKIQPSEPRDSAVYFCASGSGTLRGDTQYFGPGTRLTVL.

The J gene is TRBJ2-7, the V gene TRBV2; D call uncertain. The CDR3 covers 16 residues. V was cut by 1 base and J by 2 bases, with 15 bases left in between. Germline-derived CDR1 and CDR2 are SNHLY and FYNNEI. CDR3 DNA sequence: TGTGCCAGCAGTGAAGAATATGTTGGTCAAACCTACGAGCAGTACTTC. This translates into CASSEEYVGQTYEQYF. The variable domain in full, completed from reference TRBV2 and TRBJ2-7, reads EPEVTQTPSHQVTQMGQEVILRCVPISNHLYFYWYRQILGQKVEFLVSFYNNEISEKSEIFDDQFSVERPDGSNFTLKIRSTKLEDSAMYFCASSEEYVGQTYEQYFGPGTRLTVT.

This clonotype ranks as medium-sized. The V gene is TRBV2, the J gene TRBJ2-5; perhaps TRBD2 as D (7 bases). This CDR3 is 12 amino acids long. Trimming removed 9 bases at V and 5 bases at J, with 13 bases between. In germline, CDR1 is SNHLY, CDR2 FYNNEI. CDR3 bases: TGTGCCAGTAGAGGGGGAGGGGAGACCCAGTACTTC. Amino acid sequence: CASRGGGETQYF.

Comment on this clonotype: A single base separates this from a much larger clone, so it may be a read error. The chain carries TRBV7-9 and TRBJ2-1, with 8 nucleotides matching TRBD2. With the DNA end fitting TRBJ2-7 better, the J assignment may be wrong. From germline, CDR1 is SEHNR and CDR2 FQNEAQ (reference sequence). The CDR3 length is 14 residues. The CDR3 protein is CASSSIPGLEEQYF. In DNA form, the CDR3 reads TGTGCCAGCAGCTCTATTCCGGGACTAGAAGAGCAGTACTTC.

This chain links TRBV7-2 with TRBJ2-5; possibly TRBD1 or TRBD2 for D (6 bases each). Germline CDR1 is SGHTA and CDR2 is FQGNSA. The CDR3 is 15 residues long. Between the trimmed V and J ends, which lost 8 bases and 2 bases, there was a span of 18 bases. In DNA, the CDR3 is TGTGCCAGCGCCGAGGGGGGATCAGCTCAAGAGACCCAGTACTTC. Its protein product is CASAEGGSAQETQYF.

The J gene is TRBJ2-1, the V gene TRBV7-2, with TRBD1 identical over 12 bases. The J call may be mistaken, given a closer DNA end match to TRBJ2-7. The CDR3 has 15 residues. Germline CDR1 and CDR2: SGHTA and FQGNSA. CDR3 bases: TGTGCCAGCAGGCCGGGACAGGGGGCAACCTACGAGCAGTACTTC. The encoded protein is CASRPGQGATYEQYF.

This clonotype was recorded at least ten times. V usage is TRBV6-1 and J usage is TRBJ2-7, with TRBD1 as a possible D gene (6 bases). V lost 7 bases to trimming and J lost 1 base, with 14 bases between them. This CDR3 is 14 amino acids long. CDR1 and CDR2 from the germline V gene are MNHNS and SASEGT. The CDR3 spells CASTNGDTSYEQYF. The CDR3 DNA sequence: TGTGCCAGCACCAATGGGGACACTTCCTACGAGCAGTACTTC.